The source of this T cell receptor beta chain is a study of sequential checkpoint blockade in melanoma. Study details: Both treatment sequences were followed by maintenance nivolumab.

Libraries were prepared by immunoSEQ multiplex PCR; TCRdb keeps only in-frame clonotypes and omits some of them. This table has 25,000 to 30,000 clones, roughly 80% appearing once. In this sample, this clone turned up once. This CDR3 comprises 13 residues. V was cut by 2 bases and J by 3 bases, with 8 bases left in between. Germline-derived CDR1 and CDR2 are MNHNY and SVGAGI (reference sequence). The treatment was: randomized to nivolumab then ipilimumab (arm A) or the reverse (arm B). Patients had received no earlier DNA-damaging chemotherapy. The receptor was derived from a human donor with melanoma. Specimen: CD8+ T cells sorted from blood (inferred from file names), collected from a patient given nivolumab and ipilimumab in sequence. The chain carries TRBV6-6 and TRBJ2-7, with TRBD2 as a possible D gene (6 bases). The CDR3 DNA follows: TGTGCCAGCAGTTACGGGACTGGCTACGAGCAGTACTTC. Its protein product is CASSYGTGYEQYF.